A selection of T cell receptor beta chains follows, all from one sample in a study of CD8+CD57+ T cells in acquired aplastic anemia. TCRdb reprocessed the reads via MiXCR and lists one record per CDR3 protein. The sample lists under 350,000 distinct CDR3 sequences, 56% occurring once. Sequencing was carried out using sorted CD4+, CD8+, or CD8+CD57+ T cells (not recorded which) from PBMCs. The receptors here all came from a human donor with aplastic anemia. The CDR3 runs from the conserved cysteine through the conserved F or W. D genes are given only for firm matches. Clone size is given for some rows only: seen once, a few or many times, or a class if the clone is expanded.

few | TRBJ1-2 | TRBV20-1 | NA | TGCAGTGCTAGAGGGCCGGGCTCTAACTATGGCTACACCTTC | CSARGPGSNYGYTF
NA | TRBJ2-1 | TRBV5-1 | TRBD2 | TGCGCCAGCAGCTTGGGGACTAGCGGGAGTATCGATGAGCAGTTCTTC | CASSLGTSGSIDEQFF
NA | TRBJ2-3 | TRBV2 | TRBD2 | TGTGCCAGCAAAAGCGGGAGGAGCACAGATACGCAGTATTTT | CASKSGRSTDTQYF
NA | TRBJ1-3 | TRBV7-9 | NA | TGTGCCAGCAGCCCCGGTGAGACAGGCTCTGGAAACACCATATATTTT | CASSPGETGSGNTIYF
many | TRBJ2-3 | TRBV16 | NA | TGTGCCAGCAGCCTCGCCACAGATACGCAGTATTTT | CASSLATDTQYF
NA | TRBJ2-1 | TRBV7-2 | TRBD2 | TGTGCCAGCAGCTCCGAACTAGCGGGGCCCTACAATGAGCAGTTCTTC | CASSSELAGPYNEQFF
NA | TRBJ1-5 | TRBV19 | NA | TGTGCCAGTAGTGAGCGACTAGCGGGAGGGCCTAGCAATCAGCCCCAGCATTTT | CASSERLAGGPSNQPQHF
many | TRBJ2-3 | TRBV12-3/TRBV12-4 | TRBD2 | TGTGCCAGCAGGTGGGGCGGGGGGCGGGCAGATACGCAGTATTTT | CASRWGGGRADTQYF
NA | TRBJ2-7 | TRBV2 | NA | TGTGCCAGCAGTAATTCGGGGCTTAACTACGAGCAGTACTTC | CASSNSGLNYEQYF
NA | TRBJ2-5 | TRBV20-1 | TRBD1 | TGCAGTGCTAGAGATATAGGGACAGTCCAAGAGACCCAGTACTTC | CSARDIGTVQETQYF
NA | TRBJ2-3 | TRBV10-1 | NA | TGCGCCAGCAGTGAGTCGAGGACCACAGATACGCAGTATTTT | CASSESRTTDTQYF
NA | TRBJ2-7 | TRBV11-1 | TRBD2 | TGTGCCAGCAGCCCACAAACCGGGACTAGCGGGGGGGGGAGCTCCTACGAGCAGTACTTC | CASSPQTGTSGGGSSYEQYF
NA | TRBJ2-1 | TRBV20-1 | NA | TGCAGTGCTGCTTTCCTAGGCCCGTCCTACAATGAGCAGTTCTTC | CSAAFLGPSYNEQFF
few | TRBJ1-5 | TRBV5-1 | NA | TGCGCCAGCAGCTTGGGGCCTTGGGGTCAGCCCCAGCATTTT | CASSLGPWGQPQHF
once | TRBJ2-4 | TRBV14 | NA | TGTGCCAGCAGCGTTCGGGGGCACGACCCCCTAGCCAAAAACATTCAGTACTTC | CASSVRGHDPLAKNIQYF
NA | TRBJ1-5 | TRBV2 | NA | TGTGCCAGCAGTGAAAGGCGGACTAGCAGCTTCGGGAGGTCCCAGCATTTT | CASSERRTSSFGRSQHF
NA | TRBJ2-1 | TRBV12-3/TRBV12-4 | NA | TGTGCCAGCAGTTTGGGGGGGGCAATAGGGGAGCAGTTCTTC | CASSLGGAIGEQFF
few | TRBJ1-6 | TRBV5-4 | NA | TGTGCCAGCAGCTTGGGGTGGGAAAATTCACCCCTCCACTTT | CASSLGWENSPLHF
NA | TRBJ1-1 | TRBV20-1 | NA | TGCAGTACAACATCTCTTGGCCTGAACACTGAAGCTTTCTTT | CSTTSLGLNTEAFF
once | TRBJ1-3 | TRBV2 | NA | TGTGCCAGCAGTGAAACACAGACCGTCGGAAACACCATATATTTT | CASSETQTVGNTIYF